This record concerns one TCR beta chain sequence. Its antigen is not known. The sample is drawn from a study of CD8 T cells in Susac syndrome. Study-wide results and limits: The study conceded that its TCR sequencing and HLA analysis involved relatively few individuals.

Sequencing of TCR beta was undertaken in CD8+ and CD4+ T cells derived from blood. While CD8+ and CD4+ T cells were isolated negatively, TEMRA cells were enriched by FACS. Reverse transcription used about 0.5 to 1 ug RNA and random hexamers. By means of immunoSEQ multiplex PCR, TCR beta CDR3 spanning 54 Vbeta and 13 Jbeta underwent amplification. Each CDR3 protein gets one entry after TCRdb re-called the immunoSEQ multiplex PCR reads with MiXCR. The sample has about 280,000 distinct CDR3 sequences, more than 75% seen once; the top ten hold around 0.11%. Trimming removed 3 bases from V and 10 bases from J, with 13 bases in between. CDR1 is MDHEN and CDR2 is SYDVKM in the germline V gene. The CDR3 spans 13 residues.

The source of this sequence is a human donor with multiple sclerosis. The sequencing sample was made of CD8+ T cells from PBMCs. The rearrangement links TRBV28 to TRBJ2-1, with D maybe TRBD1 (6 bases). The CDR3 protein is CASSLGRGREQFF. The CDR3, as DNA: TGTGCCAGCAGTTTGGGCAGGGGTCGGGAGCAGTTCTTC. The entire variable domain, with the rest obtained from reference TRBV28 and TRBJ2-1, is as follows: DVKVTQSSRYLVKRTGEKVFLECVQDMDHENMFWYRQDPGLGLRLIYFSYDVKMKEKGDIPEGYSVSREKKERFSLILESASTNQTSMYLCASSLGRGREQFFGPGTRLTVL.